This TCR beta chain is from a study of neurological immune-mediated disorders. Study observations and caveats: HTLV-1-associated myelopathy had the most TCR clonal expansion, while multiple sclerosis had the least, a level that fell below healthy controls. Private repertoires in all groups were suggested, as expanded clones shared no CDR3 amino acid sequences across subjects.

The cDNA came from 5'RACE with 10-nucleotide random UMIs. TCRdb passed the 5' RACE reads through MiXCR, listing each CDR3 protein once. The table lists fewer than 55,000 distinct CDR3 sequences, nearly 6.5% of them singletons. The germline V gene has CDR1 ENHRY and CDR2 SYGVKD. The CDR3 sequence is 15 residues long. The V gene end was trimmed by 4 bases and the J gene end by 4 bases; junction bases not matched to a gene: 9. For the sorted libraries, over 800,000 CD4+ or CD8+ T cells were used. The table lists this clonotype with many counts. What it binds is unknown. The chain carries TRBV10-3 and TRBJ1-2, with 7 bases that match TRBD1. Sequencing was performed on CD4+ T cells from blood. This sequence originates from a woman in her forties in good health. The CDR3 region is CAISVGDSRFYGYTF. Written as DNA, the CDR3 is TGTGCCATCAGTGTGGGGGACAGCCGGTTCTATGGCTACACCTTC.